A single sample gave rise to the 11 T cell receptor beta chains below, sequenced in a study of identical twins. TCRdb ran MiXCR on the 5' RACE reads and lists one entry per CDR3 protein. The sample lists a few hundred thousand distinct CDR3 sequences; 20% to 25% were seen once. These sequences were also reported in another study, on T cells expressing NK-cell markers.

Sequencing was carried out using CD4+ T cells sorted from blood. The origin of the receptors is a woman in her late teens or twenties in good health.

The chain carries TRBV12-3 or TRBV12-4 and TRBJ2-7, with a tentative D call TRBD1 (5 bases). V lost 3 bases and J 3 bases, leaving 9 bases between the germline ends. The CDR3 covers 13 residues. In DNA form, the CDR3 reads TGTGCCAGCAGTTTTCAGGGTAACTACGAGCAGTACTTC. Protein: CASSFQGNYEQYF.

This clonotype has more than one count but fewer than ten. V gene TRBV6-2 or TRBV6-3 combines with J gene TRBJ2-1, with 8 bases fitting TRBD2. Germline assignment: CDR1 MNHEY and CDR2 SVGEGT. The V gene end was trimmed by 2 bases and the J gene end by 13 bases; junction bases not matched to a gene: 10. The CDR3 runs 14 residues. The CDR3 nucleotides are TGTGCCAGCAGTTACGTCCGAGCGGGAGCAGGACAGTTCTTC. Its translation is CASSYVRAGAGQFF.

CDR3 protein: CASTGTSVESEQFF. The DNA of the CDR3 is TGTGCCAGCACTGGGACTAGCGTTGAGTCTGAGCAGTTCTTC. The V gene is TRBV6-1, the J gene TRBJ2-1, with 10 bases that match TRBD2. This CDR3 is built from 14 residues. Trimming took 7 bases from V and 9 from J; bases not matched to a gene: 9. Germline loops: CDR1 MNHNS, CDR2 SASEGT.

The DNA of the CDR3 is TGCGCCAGCAGGACCGCGGAAAGCTCCTACAATGAGCAGTTCTTC. This translates into CASRTAESSYNEQFF. The rearrangement joins TRBV5-1 to TRBJ2-1, with unresolved D. CDR3 size: 15 residues. V was shortened by 5 bases and J by 0 bases, with 12 bases between the two germline ends. The germline CDR1 and CDR2 sequences are SGHRS and YFSETQ.

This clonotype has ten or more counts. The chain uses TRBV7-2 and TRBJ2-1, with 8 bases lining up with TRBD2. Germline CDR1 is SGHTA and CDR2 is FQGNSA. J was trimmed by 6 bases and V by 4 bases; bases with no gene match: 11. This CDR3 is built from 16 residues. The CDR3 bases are TGTGCCAGCAGCTCGAGACTAACCAGCGGGGGCAATGAGCAGTTCTTC. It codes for CASSSRLTSGGNEQFF.

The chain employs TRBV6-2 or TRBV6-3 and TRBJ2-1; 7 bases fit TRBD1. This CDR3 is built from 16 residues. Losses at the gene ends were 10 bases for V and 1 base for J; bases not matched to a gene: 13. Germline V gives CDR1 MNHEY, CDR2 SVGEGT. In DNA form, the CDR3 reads TGTGCCATCAGGGGGTTGGAAGGAAGGTCCTACAATGAGCAGTTCTTC. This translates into CAIRGLEGRSYNEQFF.

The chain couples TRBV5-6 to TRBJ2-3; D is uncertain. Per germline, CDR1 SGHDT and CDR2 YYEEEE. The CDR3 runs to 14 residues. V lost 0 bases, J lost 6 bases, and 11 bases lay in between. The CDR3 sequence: CASSLGRHSDTQYF. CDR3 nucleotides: TGTGCCAGCAGCTTGGGGCGACATTCCGATACGCAGTATTTT.

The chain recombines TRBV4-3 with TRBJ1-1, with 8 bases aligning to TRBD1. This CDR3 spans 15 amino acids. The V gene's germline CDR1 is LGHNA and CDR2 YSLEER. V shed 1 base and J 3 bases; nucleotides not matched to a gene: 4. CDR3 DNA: TGCGCCAGCAGCCAAGGGGGGGACAGGTACACTGAAGCTTTCTTT. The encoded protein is CASSQGGDRYTEAFF.

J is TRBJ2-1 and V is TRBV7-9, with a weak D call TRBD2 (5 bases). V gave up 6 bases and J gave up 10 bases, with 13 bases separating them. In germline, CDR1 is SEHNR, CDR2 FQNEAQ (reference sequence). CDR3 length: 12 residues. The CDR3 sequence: CASRREVWEQFF. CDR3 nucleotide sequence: TGTGCCAGCAGGAGGGAAGTTTGGGAGCAGTTCTTC. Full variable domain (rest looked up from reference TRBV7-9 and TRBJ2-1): DTGVSQNPRHKITKRGQNVTFRCDPISEHNRLYWYRQTLGQGPEFLTYFQNEAQLEKSRLLSDRFSAERPKGSFSTLEIQRTEQGDSAMYLCASRREVWEQFFGPGTRLTVL.

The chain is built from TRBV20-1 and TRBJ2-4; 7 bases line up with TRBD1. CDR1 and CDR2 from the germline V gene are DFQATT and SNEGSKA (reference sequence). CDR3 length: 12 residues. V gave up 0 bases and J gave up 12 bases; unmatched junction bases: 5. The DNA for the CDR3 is TGCAGTGCTAGAGATTCAGGGGGACCTCAGTACTTC. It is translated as CSARDSGGPQYF.

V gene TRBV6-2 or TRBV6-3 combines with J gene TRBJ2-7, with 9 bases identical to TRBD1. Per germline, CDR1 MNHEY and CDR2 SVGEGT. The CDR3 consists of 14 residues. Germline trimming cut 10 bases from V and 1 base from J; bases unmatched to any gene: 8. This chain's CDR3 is CATHSGTGSYEQYF. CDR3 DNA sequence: TGTGCCACTCACTCCGGGACAGGGTCCTACGAGCAGTACTTC.